Presented here are 24 T cell receptor beta chains from one specimen sequenced in a study of CD8 T cells in Susac syndrome. The RNA input was 0.5 to 1 ug, and it was reverse transcribed with random hexamers. MiXCR was run by TCRdb on the immunoSEQ multiplex PCR reads, yielding one entry per CDR3 protein. Of a few hundred thousand distinct CDR3 sequences in the sample, more than 70% were seen once. The sequencing sample was made of CD8+ T cells from PBMCs. These receptors all stem from a human donor with multiple sclerosis.

This chain connects TRBV7-9 to TRBJ1-1; D is ambiguous. This CDR3 is built from 13 residues. Trimming removed 5 bases at V and 8 bases at J, with 15 bases between. Germline V gene sequence: CDR1 SEHNR, CDR2 FQNEAQ (reference sequence). CDR3 sequence reads: CASSPRQVLEAFF. The CDR3 DNA follows: TGTGCCAGCAGCCCTCGCCAAGTATTAGAAGCTTTCTTT.

The chain joins TRBV6-1 to TRBJ2-1, with D perhaps TRBD1 (6 bases). The CDR3 has 16 residues. V lost 7 bases and J 0 bases, leaving 16 bases between the germline ends. The V gene's germline CDR1 is MNHNS and CDR2 SASEGT. The CDR3 region is CASTPQTGSSYNEQFF. In DNA form, the CDR3 reads TGTGCCAGCACCCCCCAGACAGGAAGCTCCTACAATGAGCAGTTCTTC.

V gene TRBV7-9 combines with J gene TRBJ1-2; no clear D. This CDR3 has 15 residues. The germline V gene encodes CDR1 SEHNR and CDR2 FQNEAQ (reference sequence). The V end was cut by 3 bases, the J end by 0 bases, with 11 bases between. The chain's CDR3 is CASSFDWGSNYGYTF. Written as DNA, the CDR3 is TGTGCCAGCAGCTTTGATTGGGGTTCTAACTATGGCTACACCTTC.

The rearrangement uses TRBV29-1 and TRBJ1-1, with 7 bases matching TRBD1. This CDR3 contains 12 residues. The V gene end was trimmed by 6 bases and the J gene end by 3 bases; junction bases not matched to a gene: 4. Germline CDR1 is SQVTM and CDR2 is ANQGSEA. Here the CDR3 DNA reads TGCAGCGTGACAGGGAGGGACACTGAAGCTTTCTTT. This gives the protein CSVTGRDTEAFF.

This chain connects TRBV4-1 to TRBJ1-1; no clear D. CDR1 is MGHRA, CDR2 YSYEKL, per germline. V was cut by 0 bases and J by 5 bases, with 13 bases left in between. CDR3 length: 15 residues. The CDR3 nucleotides are TGCGCCAGCAGCCAAGACGCCGCCCCCGGGACTGAAGCTTTCTTT. As protein: CASSQDAAPGTEAFF.

The count of this clonotype is one. The chain joins TRBV6-5 to TRBJ1-1; D call uncertain. Germline V gene data show CDR1 as MNHEY and CDR2 as SVGAGI. This CDR3 is 13 amino acids long. The V end was cut by 7 bases, the J end by 4 bases, with 13 bases between. The DNA for the CDR3 is TGTGCCAGCACCCAAGGCGGGGTCACTGAAGCTTTCTTT. It codes for CASTQGGVTEAFF.

V and J are TRBV3-1 and TRBJ2-1; 11 nucleotides align to TRBD2. Trimming at V came to 6 bases and at J to 3 bases, leaving 7 bases not matched to a gene. The CDR3 has 16 residues. Germline V gives CDR1 LGHDT, CDR2 YNNKEL (reference sequence). In nucleotides, the CDR3 is TGTGCCAGCAGGTCCACCGGGACTAGCGGCTACAATGAGCAGTTCTTC. Amino acids: CASRSTGTSGYNEQFF.

The chain couples TRBV9 to TRBJ2-1; tentative D call: TRBD2 (6 bases). Trimming cost V 0 bases and J 4 bases, with 11 bases left between them. This CDR3 is 15 amino acids long. The V gene's germline CDR1 is SGDLS and CDR2 YYNGEE. CDR3 amino acids: CASSVVPGTYNEQFF. DNA for the CDR3: TGTGCCAGCAGCGTAGTCCCAGGGACTTACAATGAGCAGTTCTTC.

The V and J genes are TRBV7-9 and TRBJ2-5; D possibly corresponds to TRBD2 (6 bases). Trimming left V 1 base short and J 4 bases short, with 10 bases between. The V gene's germline CDR1 is SEHNR and CDR2 FQNEAQ (reference sequence). There are 14 residues in the CDR3. CDR3 in amino acids: CASSLGGRRETQYF. The CDR3 DNA is TGTGCCAGCAGCTTAGGGGGGAGGAGAGAGACCCAGTACTTC.

The V gene is TRBV24-1, the J gene TRBJ2-5; D is possibly TRBD2 (5 bases). V was shortened by 7 bases and J by 6 bases, with 26 bases between the two germline ends. The CDR3 is 17 residues long. The V gene's germline CDR1 is KGHDR and CDR2 SFDVKD. In DNA form, the CDR3 reads TGTGCCACCAGCGTAAGCCGGGGATCATCCCCCCCCCAGACCCAGTACTTC. As protein: CATSVSRGSSPPQTQYF.

The chain uses TRBV7-9 and TRBJ1-4; D not certain. The V end was cut by 7 bases, the J end by 3 bases, with 21 bases between. The germline V gene has CDR1 SEHNR and CDR2 FQNEAQ (reference sequence). The CDR3 spans 17 residues. The CDR3 here is CASTGKDLQPANEKLFF. The CDR3 DNA reads as TGTGCCAGCACCGGAAAAGACCTACAGCCCGCTAATGAAAAACTGTTTTTT.

The chain has TRBV5-5 and TRBJ1-2, with a weak D call TRBD1 (6 bases). V dropped 2 bases and J dropped 6 bases, with 14 bases sitting between them. In germline, CDR1 is SGHKS, CDR2 YYEKEE (reference sequence). CDR3 length: 14 amino acids. The CDR3 sequence is CASSLQGRVDGYTF. DNA for the CDR3: TGTGCCAGCAGCTTACAGGGCCGGGTGGATGGCTACACCTTC.

The chain links TRBV4-2 to TRBJ2-5, with 12 bases identical to TRBD1. V shed 0 bases, J shed 5 bases, and the junction held 22 bases outside the gene matches. This CDR3 spans 22 amino acids. Germline CDR1 and CDR2: LGHNA and YNFKEQ. The CDR3 DNA is TGTGCCAGCAGCCAAGATTCCCAGGGTTCCGGGACAGGGGGCTTAACCGGGGAGACCCAGTACTTC. Protein sequence: CASSQDSQGSGTGGLTGETQYF.

DNA for the CDR3: TGCAGTGCTACAGAGGGACCTTATAGCAATCAGCCCCAGCATTTT. It encodes CSATEGPYSNQPQHF. The genes are TRBV20-1 and TRBJ1-5; D possibly corresponds to TRBD1 (5 bases). CDR1 is DFQATT and CDR2 is SNEGSKA in the germline V gene (reference sequence). V was pared by 4 bases and J by 0 bases, with 13 bases between. The CDR3 loop spans 15 amino acids.

This clonotype is a singleton in its sample. The chain has TRBV5-1 and TRBJ2-3, with TRBD1 matching 11 bases. There are 16 residues in the CDR3. The trim removed 4 bases at V and 5 bases at J, leaving 9 bases unmatched. Per germline, CDR1 SGHRS and CDR2 YFSETQ. CDR3 sequence (DNA): TGCGCCAGCAGCCTACGGCGGACAGGGGGCAGAGATACGCAGTATTTT. This sequence encodes CASSLRRTGGRDTQYF. Filled out from reference TRBV5-1 and TRBJ2-3, the complete variable domain reads KAGVTQTPRYLIKTRGQQVTLSCSPISGHRSVSWYQQTPGQGLQFLFEYFSETQRNKGNFPGRFSGRQFSNSRSEMNVSTLELGDSALYLCASSLRRTGGRDTQYFGPGTRLTVL.

This chain uses TRBV30 with TRBJ2-7, with 10 bases that match TRBD1. This CDR3 is built from 18 residues. Germline-derived CDR1 and CDR2 are GTSNPN and SVGIG (reference sequence). J gave up 2 bases and V 3 bases, and 16 bases lay outside the gene matches. CDR3 protein: CAWRGPGQGTLLTYEQYF. The CDR3 region has the DNA TGTGCCTGGAGGGGTCCGGGACAGGGGACCCTACTAACCTACGAGCAGTACTTC.

J is TRBJ2-7 and V is TRBV7-9, with TRBD2 matching over 11 bases. The CDR3 loop spans 17 amino acids. CDR1 is SEHNR, CDR2 FQNEAQ, per germline (reference sequence). The junction had 8 bases not matched to a gene; V was cut back by 4 bases and J by 0 bases. The CDR3 DNA reads as TGTGCCAGCAGCTCCACCATCACTAGCGGGAGCTCCTACGAGCAGTACTTC. Residues: CASSSTITSGSSYEQYF.

The rearrangement uses TRBV20-1 and TRBJ1-2; the D is unclear. This CDR3 is 9 amino acids long. Trimming removed 6 bases at V and 13 bases at J, with 12 bases between. Germline-derived CDR1 and CDR2 are DFQATT and SNEGSKA (reference sequence). CDR3 sequence (DNA): TGCAGTGCCGCGGGCCGCGGCACCTTC. Its protein product is CSAAGRGTF.

V and J are TRBV12-3 or TRBV12-4 and TRBJ2-3; D possibly uses TRBD1 or TRBD2 (5 bases each). Trimming shortened V by 6 bases and J by 2 bases, and 12 bases separated the two germline ends. There are 14 residues in the CDR3. CDR3 sequence: CASSDRDHTDTQYF. CDR3 DNA: TGTGCCAGCAGCGACCGGGACCACACAGATACGCAGTATTTT.

V is TRBV4-1 and J is TRBJ2-7; D perhaps matches TRBD2 (5 bases). The CDR3 is 14 amino acids. The V and J ends lost 0 bases and 6 bases respectively, with 12 bases between them. Germline CDR1 reads MGHRA; CDR2 reads YSYEKL. CDR3 protein: CASSQDRLASEQYF. The CDR3 region has the DNA TGCGCCAGCAGCCAAGATCGCCTAGCCAGCGAGCAGTACTTC.

As regards this clonotype: The germline gene is not matched at one end of the junction; a read error may be the cause. This chain joins TRBV30 and TRBJ2-1; 10 nucleotides match TRBD2. This CDR3 is built from 15 residues. Germline CDR1 GTSNPN, CDR2 SVGIG (reference sequence). CDR3 sequence: CAYPQREGDYIEQFF. The DNA for the CDR3 is TGTGCCTACCCTCAGCGGGAGGGGGATTACATTGAGCAGTTCTTC.

This clonotype has just one count. This sequence joins TRBV3-1 and TRBJ2-2, with 11 bases lining up with TRBD2. Germline CDR1 reads LGHDT; CDR2 reads YNNKEL (reference sequence). J lost 3 bases, V lost 3 bases, and 0 bases had no gene match. The CDR3 runs to 15 residues. This chain's CDR3 is CASSHSGRDTGELFF. The CDR3 DNA sequence: TGTGCCAGCAGCCATAGCGGGAGGGACACCGGGGAGCTGTTTTTT.

The chain couples TRBV30 to TRBJ1-4; D may be TRBD1 (5 bases). V lost 5 bases, J lost 2 bases, and 18 bases lay in between. Germline V gene data show CDR1 as GTSNPN and CDR2 as SVGIG (reference sequence). This CDR3 comprises 16 residues. CDR3 in amino acids: CAWVPGRRGTNEKLFF. CDR3 nucleotide sequence: TGTGCCTGGGTGCCGGGACGGCGCGGGACTAATGAAAAACTGTTTTTT. Full variable domain (remainder filled in from reference TRBV30 and TRBJ1-4): SQTIHQWPATLVQPVGSPLSLECTVEGTSNPNLYWYRQAAGRGLQLLFYSVGIGQISSEVPQNLSASRPQDRQFILSSKKLLLSDSGFYLCAWVPGRRGTNEKLFFGSGTQLSVL.

The chain couples TRBV5-1 to TRBJ1-5; D gene uncertain. Looked up from germline, CDR1 is SGHRS and CDR2 is YFSETQ. V was shortened by 0 bases and J by 3 bases, with 7 bases between the two germline ends. The CDR3 is 14 residues long. CDR3 residues: CASSLGELNQPQHF. The CDR3 nucleotides read TGCGCCAGCAGCTTGGGTGAACTCAATCAGCCCCAGCATTTT.